This T cell receptor (beta chain) was obtained from a study of blood T cell repertoires in COVID-19 (dated by TCRdb to 2018 to 2021). At the level of the whole study: Collaborator samples came from the United States, Italy and Spain and covered acute and convalescent phases of COVID-19. The repertoires were made available in a free public database intended to serve as a resource for research on the immune response to SARS-CoV-2. Subjects who had been exposed to COVID-19, were actively infected with it, or had recovered from it provided the deeply sampled blood TCRbeta repertoires that made up the dataset. Where available, HLA class I and class II types were obtained from metadata supplied by the sample provider rather than from assay-based typing. The prospective study material was composed of cDNA or gDNA derived from T cells, B-cell-depleted T cells, or PBMCs. The sample metadata nearly always contained a de-identified subject ID, COVID-19 status, age in years and sex. The samples were drawn from the first 160 participants of the ongoing ImmuneRACE study and from more than 1,000 subjects provided by 6 global collaborators. Broader findings and caveats from the paper: The quantity of clinical and demographic metadata differed by source and by participant and was supplied without curation.

Participants in the prospective study were aged roughly 18 to 100 years, lived in more than 20 United States geographic areas, and enrolled through a virtual design. In the prospective study, participants were assigned to cohorts based on the clinical history participants reported in a screening survey and a study questionnaire. For ImmuneRACE Cohort 3, a participant was defined as recovered based on two consecutive negative NP/OP PCR tests, clearance by a healthcare professional, or resolution of symptoms. Mobile phlebotomists in the prospective study collected whole blood, serum and a nasopharyngeal or oropharyngeal swab from every participant. Prospective study participants could optionally give additional blood draws and questionnaires over an approximately two-month period. Blood samples from the prospective study were shipped frozen or at room temperature prior to DNA extraction. Worth noting for this clone: Its antigen is unknown. Base qualities are not at hand, and no much larger clone is one base apart.

TCRbeta CDR3 regions were amplified from genomic DNA using the immunoSEQ Assay, a bias-controlled multiplex PCR. The paper's processing steps were these. Nucleated cell counts per sample were estimated from amplification of reference gene primers within the assay. To quantify the absolute abundance of each unique TCRbeta CDR3 rearrangement, sequence reads were collapsed and filtered. Productive Simpson clonality was computed per sample as the square root of Simpson's diversity index over productive rearrangements. In its TCRdb copy, this immuneACCESS table keeps in-frame sequences only and misses some clones. Where compared with another copy, unresolved V genes explain less than half of these, and the others have no known cause. The D gene and trimming were derived from the DNA, and the V and J assignments and clone size from that table. The sample table records about 480,000 clones; roughly 90% of these occur just once. The ten largest clones capture 1.5% to 2% of the sample.

The germline V gene yields KGHSH for CDR1 and LQKENI for CDR2. Trimming removed 3 bases from V and 0 bases from J, leaving 12 bases between the germline ends. Inclusive of the bounding cysteine and phenylalanine, the CDR3 is 15 residues long. Here the CDR3 DNA is all that survives: 45 bases in frame from base 1. The rearranged segments are TRBV18 and TRBJ2-7; the D region possibly corresponds to TRBD1 (5 bases align). The sample was PBMCs or T cells enriched from blood (not recorded which). The clonotype originates from a woman in her 40s who had recovered from COVID-19. This receptor carries the CDR3 CASSPRQQSSYEQYF. The DNA is TGTGCCAGCTCACCTAGACAGCAGAGCTCCTACGAGCAGTACTTC. The full variable domain, completed from the reference TRBV18 and TRBJ2-7 proteins outside the CDR3, reads NAGVMQNPRHLVRRRGQEARLRCSPMKGHSHVYWYRQLPEEGLKFMVYLQKENIIDESGMPKERFSAEFPKEGPSILRIQQVVRGDSAAYFCASSPRQQSSYEQYFGPGTRLTVT.